This TCR beta chain was documented in a study of T-cell reconstitution after alpha-beta-depleted transplantation in children. The germline V gene encodes CDR1 SGHRS and CDR2 YFSETQ. Trimming took 4 bases from V and 2 from J; bases not matched to a gene: 12. The CDR3 contains 18 residues. Unique molecular identifiers were incorporated into the prepared TCRbeta library. Each CDR3 protein is one row after TCRdb ran MiXCR on the PCR reads. The sample shows around 500,000 distinct CDR3 sequences, about 21% of them seen only once. Study-wide points: From surviving recipient T cells and thymic progenitors came the high day-60 TCRbeta diversity observed in some patients. T-cell numbers and diversity, one year after transplant, stemmed largely from T cells that were newly produced.

This clonotype has at least ten counts. The antigen remains undetermined. This sequence originates from a boy younger than two who had a stem cell transplant for acute myeloid leukemia, so the T cells may come from the graft donor. The material sequenced was PBMCs, mostly from graft donor cells, taken 360 days after TCRalphabeta/CD19-depleted stem cell transplant. The chain uses TRBV5-1 and TRBJ2-6; 7 nucleotides match TRBD2. The CDR3: CASSTWFMGGAGANVLTF. For the CDR3, the DNA is TGCGCCAGCAGCACTTGGTTTATGGGAGGGGCTGGGGCCAACGTCCTGACTTTC.